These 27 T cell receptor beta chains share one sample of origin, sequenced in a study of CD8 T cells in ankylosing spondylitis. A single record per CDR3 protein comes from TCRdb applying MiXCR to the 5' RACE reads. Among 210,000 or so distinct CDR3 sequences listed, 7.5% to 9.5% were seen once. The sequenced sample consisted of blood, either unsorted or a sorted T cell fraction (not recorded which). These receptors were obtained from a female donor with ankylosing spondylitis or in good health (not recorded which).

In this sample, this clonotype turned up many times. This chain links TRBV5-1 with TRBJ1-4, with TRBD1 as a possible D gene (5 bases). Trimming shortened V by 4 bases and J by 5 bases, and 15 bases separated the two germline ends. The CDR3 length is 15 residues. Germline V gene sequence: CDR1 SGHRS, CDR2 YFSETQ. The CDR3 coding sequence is TGCGCCAGCAGCACTGGACATTTTGGAAATGAAAAACTGTTTTTT. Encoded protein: CASSTGHFGNEKLFF.

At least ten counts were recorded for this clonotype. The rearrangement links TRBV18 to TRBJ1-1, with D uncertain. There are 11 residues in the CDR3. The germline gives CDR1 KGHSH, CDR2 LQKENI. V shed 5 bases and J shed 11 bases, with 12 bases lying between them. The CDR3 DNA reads TGTGCCAGCTCAGCACAAGTTCTGGCTTTCTTT. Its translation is CASSAQVLAFF.

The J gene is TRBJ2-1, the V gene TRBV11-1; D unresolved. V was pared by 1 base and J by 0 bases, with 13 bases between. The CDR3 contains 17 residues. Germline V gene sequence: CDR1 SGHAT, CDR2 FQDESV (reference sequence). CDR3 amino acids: CASSLGGKFDSYNEQFF. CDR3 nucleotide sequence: TGTGCCAGCAGCTTAGGAGGCAAATTCGACTCCTACAATGAGCAGTTCTTC.

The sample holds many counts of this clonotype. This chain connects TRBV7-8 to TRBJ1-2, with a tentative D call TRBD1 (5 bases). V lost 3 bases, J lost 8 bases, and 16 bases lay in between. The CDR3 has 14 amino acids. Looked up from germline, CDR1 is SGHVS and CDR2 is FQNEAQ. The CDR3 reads CASSFGTTGVGYTF. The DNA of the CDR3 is TGTGCCAGCAGCTTCGGGACGACGGGAGTGGGCTACACCTTC.

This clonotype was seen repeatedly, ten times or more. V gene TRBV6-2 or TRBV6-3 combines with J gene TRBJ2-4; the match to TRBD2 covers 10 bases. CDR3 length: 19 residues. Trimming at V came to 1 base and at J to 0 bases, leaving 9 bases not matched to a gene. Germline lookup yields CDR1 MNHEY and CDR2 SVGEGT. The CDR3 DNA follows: TGTGCCAGCAGTTACTTATCGACTAGCGGGCGTCTAGCCAAAAACATTCAGTACTTC. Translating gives CASSYLSTSGRLAKNIQYF.

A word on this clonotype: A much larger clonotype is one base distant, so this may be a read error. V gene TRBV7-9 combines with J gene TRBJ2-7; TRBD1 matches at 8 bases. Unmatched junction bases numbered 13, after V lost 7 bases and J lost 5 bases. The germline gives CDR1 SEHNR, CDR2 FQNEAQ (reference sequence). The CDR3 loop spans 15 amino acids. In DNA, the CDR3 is TGTGCCAGCAACCGACGGACAGGGATGGCGGACGAGCAGTACTTC. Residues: CASNRRTGMADEQYF. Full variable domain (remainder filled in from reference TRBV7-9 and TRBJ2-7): DTGVSQNPRHKITKRGQNVTFRCDPISEHNRLYWYRQTLGQGPEFLTYFQNEAQLEKSRLLSDRFSAERPKGSFSTLEIQRTEQGDSAMYLCASNRRTGMADEQYFGPGTRLTVT.

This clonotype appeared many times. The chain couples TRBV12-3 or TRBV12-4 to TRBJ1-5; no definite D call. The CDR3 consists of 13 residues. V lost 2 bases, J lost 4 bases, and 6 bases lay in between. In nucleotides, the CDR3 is TGTGCCAGCAGTTTATTGGGGAATCAGCCCCAGCATTTT. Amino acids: CASSLLGNQPQHF.

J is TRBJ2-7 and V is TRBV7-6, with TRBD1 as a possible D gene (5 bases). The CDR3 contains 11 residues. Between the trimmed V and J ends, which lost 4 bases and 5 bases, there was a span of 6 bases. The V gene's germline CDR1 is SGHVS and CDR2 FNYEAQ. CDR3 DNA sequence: TGTGCCAGCAGCTCAGGGAACGAGCAGTACTTC. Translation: CASSSGNEQYF.

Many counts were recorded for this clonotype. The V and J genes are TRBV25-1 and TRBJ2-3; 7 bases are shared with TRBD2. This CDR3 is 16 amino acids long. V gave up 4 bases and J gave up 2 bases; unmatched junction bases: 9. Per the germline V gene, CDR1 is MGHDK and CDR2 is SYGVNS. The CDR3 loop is CASSASLGGITDTQYF. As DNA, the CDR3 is TGTGCCAGCAGTGCTTCCTTGGGGGGGATCACAGATACGCAGTATTTT.

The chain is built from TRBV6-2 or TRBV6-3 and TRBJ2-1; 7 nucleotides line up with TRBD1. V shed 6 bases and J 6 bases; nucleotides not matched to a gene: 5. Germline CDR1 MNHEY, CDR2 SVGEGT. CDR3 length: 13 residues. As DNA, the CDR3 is TGTGCCAGCAGACACAGGGGACCCAATGAGCAGTTCTTC. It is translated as CASRHRGPNEQFF.

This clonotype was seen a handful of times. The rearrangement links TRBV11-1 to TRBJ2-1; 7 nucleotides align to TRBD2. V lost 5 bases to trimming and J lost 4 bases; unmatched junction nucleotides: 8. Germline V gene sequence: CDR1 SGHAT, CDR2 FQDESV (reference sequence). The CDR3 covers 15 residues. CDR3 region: CASSLQQRGYNEQFF. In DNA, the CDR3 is TGTGCCAGCAGCCTCCAACAGCGGGGATACAATGAGCAGTTCTTC.

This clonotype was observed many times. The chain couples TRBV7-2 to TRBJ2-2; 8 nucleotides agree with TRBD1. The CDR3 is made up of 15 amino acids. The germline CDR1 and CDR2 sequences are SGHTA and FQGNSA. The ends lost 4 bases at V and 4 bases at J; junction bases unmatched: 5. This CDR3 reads CASSYGQGRTGELFF. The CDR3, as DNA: TGTGCCAGCAGCTATGGACAGGGCCGCACCGGGGAGCTGTTTTTT.

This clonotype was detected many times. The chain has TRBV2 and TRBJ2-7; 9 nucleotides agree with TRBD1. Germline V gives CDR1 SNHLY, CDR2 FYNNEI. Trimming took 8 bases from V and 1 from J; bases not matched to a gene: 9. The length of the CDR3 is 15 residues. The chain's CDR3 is CASGQPGQGSYEQYF. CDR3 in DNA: TGTGCCAGCGGTCAACCGGGACAGGGATCCTACGAGCAGTACTTC. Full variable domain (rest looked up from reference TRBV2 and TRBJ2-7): EPEVTQTPSHQVTQMGQEVILRCVPISNHLYFYWYRQILGQKVEFLVSFYNNEISEKSEIFDDQFSVERPDGSNFTLKIRSTKLEDSAMYFCASGQPGQGSYEQYFGPGTRLTVT.

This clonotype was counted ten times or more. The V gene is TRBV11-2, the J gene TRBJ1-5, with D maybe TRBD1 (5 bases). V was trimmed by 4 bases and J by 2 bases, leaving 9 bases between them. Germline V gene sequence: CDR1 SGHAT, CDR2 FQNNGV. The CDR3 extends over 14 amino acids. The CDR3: CASSWGKGNQPQHF. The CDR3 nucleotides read TGTGCCAGCAGCTGGGGGAAAGGCAATCAGCCCCAGCATTTT.

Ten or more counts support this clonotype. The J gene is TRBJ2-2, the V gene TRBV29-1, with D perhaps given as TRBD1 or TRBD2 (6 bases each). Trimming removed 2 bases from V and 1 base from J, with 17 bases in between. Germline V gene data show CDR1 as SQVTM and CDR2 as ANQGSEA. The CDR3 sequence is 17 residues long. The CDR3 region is CSVERDGGGRNTGELFF. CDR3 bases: TGCAGCGTTGAAAGGGACGGGGGCGGAAGGAACACCGGGGAGCTGTTTTTT.

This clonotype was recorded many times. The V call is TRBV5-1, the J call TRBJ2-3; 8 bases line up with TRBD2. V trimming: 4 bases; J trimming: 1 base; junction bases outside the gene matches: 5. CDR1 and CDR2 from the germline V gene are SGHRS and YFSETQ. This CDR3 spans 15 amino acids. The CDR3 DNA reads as TGCGCCAGCAGCGATCTAGCGGGCCGCACAGATACGCAGTATTTT. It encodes CASSDLAGRTDTQYF. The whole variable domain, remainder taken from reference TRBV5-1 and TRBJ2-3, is KAGVTQTPRYLIKTRGQQVTLSCSPISGHRSVSWYQQTPGQGLQFLFEYFSETQRNKGNFPGRFSGRQFSNSRSEMNVSTLELGDSALYLCASSDLAGRTDTQYFGPGTRLTVL.

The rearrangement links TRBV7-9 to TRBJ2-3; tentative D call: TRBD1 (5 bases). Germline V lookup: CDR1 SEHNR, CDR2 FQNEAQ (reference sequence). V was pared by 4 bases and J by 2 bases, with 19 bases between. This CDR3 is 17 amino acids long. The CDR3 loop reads CASSSPPGIVVTDTQYF. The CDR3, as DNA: TGTGCCAGCAGCTCTCCCCCAGGGATCGTAGTCACAGATACGCAGTATTTT.

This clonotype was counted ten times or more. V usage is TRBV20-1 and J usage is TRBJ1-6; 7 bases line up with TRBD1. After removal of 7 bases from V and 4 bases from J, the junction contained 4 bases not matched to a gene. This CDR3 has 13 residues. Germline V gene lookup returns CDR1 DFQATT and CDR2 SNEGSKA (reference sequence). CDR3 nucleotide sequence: TGCAGTGTCGGGACAGAATATAATTCACCCCTCCACTTT. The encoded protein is CSVGTEYNSPLHF.

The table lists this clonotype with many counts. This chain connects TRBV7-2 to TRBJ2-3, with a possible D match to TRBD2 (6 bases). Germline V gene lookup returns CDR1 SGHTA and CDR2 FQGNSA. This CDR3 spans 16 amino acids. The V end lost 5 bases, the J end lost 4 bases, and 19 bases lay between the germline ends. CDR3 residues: CASSTRDLGGADTQYF. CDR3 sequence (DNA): TGTGCCAGCAGCACTCGAGACCTAGGAGGGGCAGATACGCAGTATTTT. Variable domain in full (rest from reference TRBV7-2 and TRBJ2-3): GAGVSQSPSNKVTEKGKDVELRCDPISGHTALYWYRQSLGQGLEFLIYFQGNSAPDKSGLPSDRFSAERTGGSVSTLTIQRTQQEDSAVYLCASSTRDLGGADTQYFGPGTRLTVL.

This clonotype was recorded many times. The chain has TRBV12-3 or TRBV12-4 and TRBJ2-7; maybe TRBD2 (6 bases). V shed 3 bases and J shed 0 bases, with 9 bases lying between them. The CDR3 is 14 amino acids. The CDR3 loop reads CASSFDGSSYEQYF. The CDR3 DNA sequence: TGTGCCAGCAGTTTTGACGGGAGCTCCTACGAGCAGTACTTC.

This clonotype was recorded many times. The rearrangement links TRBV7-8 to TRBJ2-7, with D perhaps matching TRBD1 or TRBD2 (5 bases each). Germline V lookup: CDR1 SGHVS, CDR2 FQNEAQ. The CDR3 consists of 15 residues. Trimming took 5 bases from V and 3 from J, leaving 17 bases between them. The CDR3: CASSPSGTSDYEQYF. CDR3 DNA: TGTGCCAGCAGCCCTTCGGGGACGTCGGACTACGAGCAGTACTTC.

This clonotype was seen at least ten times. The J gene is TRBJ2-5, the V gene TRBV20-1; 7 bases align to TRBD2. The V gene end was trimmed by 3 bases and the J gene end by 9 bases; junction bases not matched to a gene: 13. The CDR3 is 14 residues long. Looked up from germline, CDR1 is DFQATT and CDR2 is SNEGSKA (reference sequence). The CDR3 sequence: CSASLEGPRGAQYF. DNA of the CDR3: TGCAGTGCTAGCCTCGAAGGCCCCCGGGGGGCCCAGTACTTC.

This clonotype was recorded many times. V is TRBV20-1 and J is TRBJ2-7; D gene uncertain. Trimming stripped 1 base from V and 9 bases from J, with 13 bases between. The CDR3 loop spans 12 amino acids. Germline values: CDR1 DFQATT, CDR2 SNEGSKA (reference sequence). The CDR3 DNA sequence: TGCAGTGCTAGAGTCGCAGGCGGCGGGCAGTACTTC. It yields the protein CSARVAGGGQYF.

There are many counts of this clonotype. The CDR3 nucleotides read TGCAGCGTTCTGGGGGGGACTAGCGGGACCGAGACCCAGTACTTC. Amino acids: CSVLGGTSGTETQYF. The V gene is TRBV29-1, the J gene TRBJ2-5; 13 nucleotides match TRBD2. This CDR3 is built from 15 residues. CDR1 SQVTM and CDR2 ANQGSEA come from the germline V gene. The V and J ends lost 5 bases and 5 bases, in that order; junction bases with no gene match: 8.

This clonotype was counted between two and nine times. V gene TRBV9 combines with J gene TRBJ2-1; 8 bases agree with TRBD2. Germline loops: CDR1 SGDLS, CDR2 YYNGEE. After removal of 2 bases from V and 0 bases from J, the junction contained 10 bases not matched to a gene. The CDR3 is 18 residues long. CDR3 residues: CASSVLTSETPSYNEQFF. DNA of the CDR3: TGTGCCAGCAGCGTGCTGACTAGCGAGACTCCCTCCTACAATGAGCAGTTCTTC.

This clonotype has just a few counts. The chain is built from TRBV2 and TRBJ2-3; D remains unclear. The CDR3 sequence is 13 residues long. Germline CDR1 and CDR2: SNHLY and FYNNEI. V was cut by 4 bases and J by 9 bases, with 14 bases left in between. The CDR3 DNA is TGTGCCAGCAGTGGGGCAAGTGAGACGACGCAGTATTTT. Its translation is CASSGASETTQYF.

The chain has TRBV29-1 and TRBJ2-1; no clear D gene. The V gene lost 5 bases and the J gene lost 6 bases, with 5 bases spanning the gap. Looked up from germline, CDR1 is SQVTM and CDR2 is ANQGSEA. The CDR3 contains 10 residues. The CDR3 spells CSVSVNEQFF. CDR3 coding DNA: TGCAGCGTTTCTGTCAATGAGCAGTTCTTC.